The 14 T cell receptor beta chains in this list originate from one sample, sequenced in a study of blood T cell repertoires in COVID-19. Assay used: immunoSEQ multiplex PCR; TCRdb lists only in-frame clones, some missing. The data show around 65,000 clones, almost 80% seen once. The material sequenced was peripheral blood. The receptor set was obtained from a man aged 55 to 69 with acute or convalescent COVID-19.

The chain carries TRBV6-2 or TRBV6-3 and TRBJ2-5; D gene uncertain. Germline CDR1 MNHEY, CDR2 SVGEGT. V was cut by 1 base and J by 5 bases, with 8 bases left in between. This CDR3 contains 13 residues. As DNA, the CDR3 is TGTGCCAGCAGTTACTTAGCTTGGGAGACCCAGTACTTC. Translating it yields CASSYLAWETQYF.

This chain joins TRBV7-8 and TRBJ2-7, with 9 bases identical to TRBD1. The junction had 6 bases not matched to a gene; V was cut back by 3 bases and J by 6 bases. The CDR3 contains 14 residues. The germline CDR1 and CDR2 sequences are SGHVS and FQNEAQ. This CDR3 is CASSFGQGSGEQYF. The DNA for the CDR3 is TGTGCCAGCAGCTTCGGACAGGGGTCAGGCGAGCAGTACTTC.

This clone occurred once. The rearrangement links TRBV5-1 to TRBJ2-7; weak D call: TRBD1 (6 bases). Germline values: CDR1 SGHRS, CDR2 YFSETQ. The germline V and J ends were trimmed by 6 bases and 1 base, with 11 bases remaining between them. The CDR3 sequence is 13 residues long. The CDR3 sequence: CASNWDNSYEQYF. The CDR3 DNA is TGCGCCAGCAACTGGGACAATTCCTACGAGCAGTACTTC.

This clone was found once. The genes are TRBV19 and TRBJ1-5; 8 positions match TRBD1. V was clipped by 5 bases and J by 6 bases; unmatched bases: 3. CDR3 length: 13 residues. Germline loops: CDR1 LNHDA, CDR2 SQIVND (reference sequence). The CDR3 sequence: CASSQGALQPQHF. The CDR3 coding sequence is TGTGCCAGTAGTCAGGGGGCTCTTCAGCCCCAGCATTTT.

The chain is built from TRBV5-6 and TRBJ1-2, with 9 bases matching TRBD1. This CDR3 has 17 amino acids. V gave up 7 bases and J gave up 3 bases; unmatched junction bases: 16. Germline lookup yields CDR1 SGHDT and CDR2 YYEEEE. The CDR3 spells CASCRRVDRGWYYGYTF. For the CDR3, the DNA is TGTGCCAGCTGCCGGAGGGTGGACAGGGGTTGGTACTATGGCTACACCTTC.

This clone occurred a few times. V is TRBV6-2 or TRBV6-3 and J is TRBJ2-6, with a weak D call TRBD2 (6 bases). The V end lost 4 bases, the J end lost 4 bases, and 14 bases lay between the germline ends. Germline lookup yields CDR1 MNHEY and CDR2 SVGEGT. This CDR3 is built from 16 residues. This CDR3 reads CASSFTRGSGANVLTF. Written as DNA, the CDR3 is TGTGCCAGCAGTTTCACTCGGGGGAGCGGGGCCAACGTCCTGACTTTC.

The chain employs TRBV11-3 and TRBJ2-7, with D possibly matching TRBD1 (6 bases). CDR1 and CDR2 from the germline V gene are SGHNT and YENEEA. With 5 bases removed from V and 4 bases from J, the gap between germline ends came to 12 bases. The CDR3 covers 13 residues. CDR3 loop: CASSRNQGYEQYF. CDR3 sequence (DNA): TGTGCCAGCAGCAGGAACCAGGGGTACGAGCAGTACTTC.

The chain uses TRBV6-6 and TRBJ1-3; 7 positions match TRBD1. Germline V lookup: CDR1 MNHNY, CDR2 SVGAGI (reference sequence). CDR3 size: 15 residues. V lost 4 bases and J lost 0; bases outside the gene matches: 3. This chain's CDR3 is CASSSPGGSGNTIYF. DNA for the CDR3: TGTGCCAGCAGTTCCCCAGGGGGCTCTGGAAACACCATATATTTT.

V gene TRBV5-6 combines with J gene TRBJ1-2; D is perhaps TRBD1 (5 bases). In germline, CDR1 is SGHDT, CDR2 YYEEEE. Trimming shortened V by 3 bases and J by 4 bases, and 13 bases separated the two germline ends. The CDR3 loop spans 14 amino acids. The CDR3 here is CASSWDRGVYGYTF. The CDR3 DNA sequence: TGTGCCAGCAGCTGGGATAGGGGTGTCTATGGCTACACCTTC.

The V call is TRBV24-1, the J call TRBJ2-1; D is perhaps TRBD2 (6 bases). The germline V and J ends were trimmed by 2 bases and 6 bases, with 16 bases remaining between them. The CDR3 consists of 16 residues. Germline values: CDR1 KGHDR, CDR2 SFDVKD. Written as DNA, the CDR3 is TGTGCCACCAGTGATTCGCGGGGTACGATTGGCAATGAGCAGTTCTTC. It codes for CATSDSRGTIGNEQFF.

This clone was detected many times. The chain has TRBV14 and TRBJ1-6; possible D gene TRBD1, 6 bases. V shed 0 bases and J shed 2 bases, with 17 bases lying between them. The CDR3 loop spans 19 amino acids. CDR1 is SGHDN and CDR2 is FVKESK in the germline V gene. DNA of the CDR3: TGTGCCAGCAGCCAAGATAGGGCAGGGGAAGAACCCTATAATTCACCCCTCCACTTT. It translates to CASSQDRAGEEPYNSPLHF.

This clone was counted between two and nine times. The sample has other DNA sequences that encode this CDR3 too. This rearrangement joins TRBV5-1 to TRBJ2-7; 10 bases fit TRBD1. The CDR3 totals 13 residues. The V gene's germline CDR1 is SGHRS and CDR2 YFSETQ. J was trimmed by 5 bases and V by 3 bases; bases with no gene match: 2. The CDR3 loop reads CASSSGTGDEQYF. The CDR3 DNA reads as TGCGCCAGCAGCTCCGGGACAGGGGACGAGCAGTACTTC.

This sequence joins TRBV2 and TRBJ1-5; D unresolved. The germline V gene has CDR1 SNHLY and CDR2 FYNNEI. The CDR3 extends over 13 amino acids. V was clipped by 4 bases and J by 2 bases, with 6 bases between them. The CDR3 is CASSVGGNQPQHF. The CDR3 bases are TGTGCCAGCAGTGTTGGAGGCAATCAGCCCCAGCATTTT.

The chain employs TRBV11-2 and TRBJ1-1; 9 positions agree with TRBD1. This CDR3 contains 14 residues. In germline, CDR1 is SGHAT, CDR2 FQNNGV. With V trimmed by 5 bases and J by 6 bases, 7 bases remained unmatched. This chain's CDR3 is CASSRQGGVPEAFF. As DNA, the CDR3 is TGTGCCAGCAGCAGACAGGGGGGGGTCCCTGAAGCTTTCTTT.